The rows below give T cell receptor beta chains drawn from one sample of a study of cytotoxic CD8 clonotypes in ibrutinib-treated CLL. The data were produced by immunoSEQ multiplex PCR, yet TCRdb's version contains in-frame clones alone and is incomplete. There are approximately 150,000 clones in the sample; 60% to 85% occur only once, and under 35% lies in the top ten. This material consisted of PBMCs, taken after 12 months of ibrutinib treatment. The receptors derive from a human donor with chronic lymphocytic leukemia. The CDR3 runs from the conserved cysteine through the conserved F or W. D genes are given only for firm matches. Clone size is given for some rows only: seen once, a few or many times, or a class if the clone is expanded.

TRBV18	-	TRBJ2-7	-	CASSPGLVTFYEQYF	TGTGCCAGCTCACCGGGGTTGGTTACATTCTACGAGCAGTACTTC
TRBV7-2	-	TRBJ2-1	TRBD1	CASSLILGGFANEQFF	TGTGCCAGCAGCTTAATTTTAGGGGGCTTTGCCAATGAGCAGTTCTTC
TRBV18	-	TRBJ1-4	-	CASSRDVPAQLFF	TGTGCCAGCTCACGAGACGTACCGGCCCAACTGTTTTTT
TRBV2	few	TRBJ1-2	-	CASTGEGLWGYTF	TGTGCCAGCACCGGGGAAGGCTTGTGGGGCTACACCTTC
TRBV6-5	-	TRBJ1-5	-	CASSYSPQYQPQHF	TGTGCCAGCAGTTACTCGCCCCAATATCAGCCCCAGCATTTT
TRBV13	-	TRBJ1-3	TRBD1	CASILTQGHLGNTIYF	TGTGCCTCTATACTTACACAGGGGCATCTTGGAAACACCATATATTTT
TRBV27	-	TRBJ2-3	TRBD2	CASSLSLAGIYTQYF	TGTGCCAGCAGTCTCTCCCTAGCGGGAATATATACGCAGTATTTT
TRBV27	-	TRBJ1-1	TRBD1	CASSPPDRGHRSTEAFF	TGTGCCAGCAGTCCCCCGGACAGGGGGCATCGGAGCACTGAAGCTTTCTTT
TRBV6-1	few	TRBJ2-7	-	CASRRGQGSYEQYF	TGTGCCAGCAGACGGGGGCAAGGGAGCTACGAGCAGTACTTC
TRBV25-1	-	TRBJ2-3	-	CASSSRGADTQYF	TGTGCCAGCAGTTCGCGGGGAGCAGATACGCAGTATTTT
TRBV19	-	TRBJ1-6	-	CASSIGTARSYNSPLHF	TGTGCCAGTAGTATCGGGACGGCTCGCTCCTATAATTCACCCCTCCACTTT
TRBV2	-	TRBJ2-7	-	CASSDLAGSYEQYF	TGTGCCAGCAGTGACTTAGCCGGCTCCTACGAGCAGTACTTC
TRBV5-4	many	TRBJ2-7	-	CASSLLDFSYEQYF	TGTGCCAGCAGCTTGCTTGACTTTTCCTACGAGCAGTACTTC
TRBV13	-	TRBJ2-1	TRBD1	CASSLEGQGYNEQFF	TGTGCCAGCAGCTTAGAGGGACAGGGGTACAATGAGCAGTTCTTC
TRBV7-6	-	TRBJ2-5	TRBD2	CASSPLAGGIQETQYF	TGTGCCAGCAGCCCGCTAGCGGGGGGGATCCAAGAGACCCAGTACTTC
TRBV28	few	TRBJ2-7	TRBD2	CATRSRPGLGVNEQYF	TGTGCCACCAGGAGCCGACCGGGACTAGGTGTTAACGAGCAGTACTTC
TRBV21-1	-	TRBJ2-7	-	CASSTDRVGGEQYF	TGTGCCAGCAGCACCGACAGGGTCGGGGGCGAGCAGTACTTC
TRBV6-5	-	TRBJ1-2	-	CASSPTVFRGYGYTF	TGTGCCAGCAGTCCTACGGTTTTTAGGGGATATGGCTACACCTTC
TRBV4-3	-	TRBJ1-1	TRBD1	CASNRRDRPNTEAFF	TGCGCCAGCAACCGCCGGGACAGGCCGAACACTGAAGCTTTCTTT
TRBV15	once	TRBJ2-4	-	CATWAQGENIQYF	TGTGCCACCTGGGCCCAGGGCGAAAACATTCAGTACTTC
TRBV11-2	-	TRBJ2-1	TRBD2	CASSRLERGVGEQFF	TGTGCCAGCAGCCGGCTGGAGCGGGGGGTGGGTGAGCAGTTCTTC
TRBV4-3	-	TRBJ2-1	TRBD2	CASSQTAGGPGNEQFF	TGCGCCAGCAGCCAGACAGCGGGAGGGCCAGGGAATGAGCAGTTCTTC
TRBV2	few	TRBJ2-1	-	CASSNQGINEQFF	TGTGCCAGCAGTAATCAGGGGATCAATGAGCAGTTCTTC
TRBV9	few	TRBJ1-2	-	CASSVGKTQYGYTF	TGTGCCAGCAGCGTTGGGAAAACCCAATATGGCTACACCTTC
TRBV7-9	-	TRBJ1-2	-	CASSLKGYTF	TGTGCCAGCAGCTTGAAAGGCTACACCTTC
TRBV5-4	-	TRBJ1-2	-	CASSWDRANYGYTF	TGTGCCAGCAGCTGGGACCGTGCTAACTATGGCTACACCTTC
TRBV10-3	-	TRBJ1-5	-	CAISYVESNQPQHF	TGTGCCATCAGCTACGTAGAGAGCAATCAGCCCCAGCATTTT
TRBV18	-	TRBJ1-1	-	CASSPQTLNTEAFF	TGTGCCAGCTCACCACAGACATTGAACACTGAAGCTTTCTTT
TRBV5-1	-	TRBJ2-2	-	CASSLAGRTGTGELFF	TGCGCCAGCAGCTTGGCCGGACGGACGGGGACCGGGGAGCTGTTTTTT
TRBV5-1	-	TRBJ2-7	TRBD1	CASSLQGTDEQYF	TGCGCCAGCAGCTTGCAAGGGACAGACGAGCAGTACTTC
TRBV7-3	-	TRBJ1-1	-	CASSFSAGMNTEAFF	TGTGCCAGCAGCTTTTCCGCAGGTATGAACACTGAAGCTTTCTTT
TRBV19	-	TRBJ1-1	-	CASSMGGQAVTEAFF	TGTGCCAGTAGTATGGGCGGGCAGGCGGTGACTGAAGCTTTCTTT
TRBV7-2	few	TRBJ2-7	-	CASSQLRGSEQYF	TGTGCCAGCAGTCAACTACGGGGTAGCGAGCAGTACTTC
TRBV6-5	once	TRBJ1-2	-	CASSELWTAYGYTF	TGTGCCAGCAGTGAACTATGGACAGCCTATGGCTACACCTTC
TRBV7-9	-	TRBJ2-7	TRBD2	CASSSPPRLAVYEQYF	TGTGCCAGCAGCTCCCCCCCGAGGCTAGCGGTCTACGAGCAGTACTTC
TRBV6-5	-	TRBJ1-6	-	CASSYWRQRNSPLHF	TGTGCCAGCAGTTACTGGAGACAACGTAATTCACCCCTCCACTTT
TRBV19	-	TRBJ2-4	TRBD2	CASGRALAKNIQYF	TGCGCCAGCGGGAGGGCTTTAGCCAAAAACATTCAGTACTTC
TRBV6-5	-	TRBJ2-2	TRBD1	CATRRTGNTGELFF	TGTGCCACCAGACGGACAGGGAACACCGGGGAGCTGTTTTTT
TRBV5-5	-	TRBJ2-1	TRBD2	CASSPGLAGEYNEQFF	TGTGCCAGCAGCCCGGGACTAGCGGGAGAGTACAATGAGCAGTTCTTC
TRBV28	-	TRBJ2-1	TRBD1	CASIFRGSSYNEQFF	TGTGCCAGCATCTTCAGGGGGAGCTCCTACAATGAGCAGTTCTTC
TRBV11-2	-	TRBJ2-5	-	CASSFVQQETQYF	TGTGCCAGCAGCTTCGTACAGCAAGAGACCCAGTACTTC
TRBV5-1	once	TRBJ1-1	TRBD1	CASSDVQGTRAFF	TGCGCCAGCAGCGACGTACAGGGGACCAGGGCTTTCTTT
TRBV11-1	-	TRBJ1-1	-	CASSLVGTEVAFF	TGTGCCAGCAGCTTAGTAGGGACGGAGGTAGCTTTCTTT
TRBV6-5	many	TRBJ1-2	TRBD1	CASSSGTGEGGYTF	TGTGCCAGCAGTTCCGGGACAGGGGAAGGTGGCTACACCTTC
TRBV18	few	TRBJ2-4	-	CASSPLGASAIAKNIQYF	TGTGCCAGCTCACCTTTGGGAGCGTCCGCAATAGCCAAAAACATTCAGTACTTC
TRBV7-9	-	TRBJ2-6	-	CASSLTGVLGGANVLTF	TGTGCCAGCAGCTTAACTGGGGTCCTAGGTGGGGCCAACGTCCTGACTTTC
TRBV7-2	-	TRBJ2-7	-	CASTQGGTSYEQYF	TGTGCCAGCACTCAAGGGGGGACTTCCTACGAGCAGTACTTC
TRBV7-8	-	TRBJ1-5	-	CASSLVRIPSNQPQHF	TGTGCCAGCAGCTTAGTACGCATACCAAGCAATCAGCCCCAGCATTTT
TRBV2	many	TRBJ2-7	TRBD1	CASSGISKQGKREQYF	TGTGCCAGCAGCGGAATATCTAAACAGGGGAAACGCGAGCAGTACTTC
TRBV7-2	-	TRBJ1-2	-	CASSQQDRPGGYTF	TGTGCCAGCAGCCAGCAGGACAGACCTGGGGGCTACACCTTC